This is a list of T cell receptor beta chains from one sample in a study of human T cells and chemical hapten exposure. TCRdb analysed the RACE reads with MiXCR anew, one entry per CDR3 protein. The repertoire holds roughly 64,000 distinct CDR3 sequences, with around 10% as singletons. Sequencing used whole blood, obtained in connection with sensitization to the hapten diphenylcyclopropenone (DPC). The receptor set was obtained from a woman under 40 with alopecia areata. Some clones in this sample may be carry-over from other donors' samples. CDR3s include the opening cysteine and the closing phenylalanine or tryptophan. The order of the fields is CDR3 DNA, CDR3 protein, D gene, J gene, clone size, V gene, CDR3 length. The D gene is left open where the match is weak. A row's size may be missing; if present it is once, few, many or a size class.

CDR3 DNA: TGTGCCAGCAGCTTGAGTTACGACACCGGGGAGCTGTTTTTT
CDR3 protein: CASSLSYDTGELFF
D gene: .
J gene: TRBJ2-2
clone size: .
V gene: TRBV7-3
CDR3 length: 14

CDR3 DNA: TGTGCCAGCAGAACAGGCCTGGGGCAGTACTTC
CDR3 protein: CASRTGLGQYF
D gene: .
J gene: TRBJ2-7
clone size: .
V gene: TRBV6-2/TRBV6-3
CDR3 length: 11

CDR3 DNA: TGTGCCAGCAGCCCCCGTGCCCGGGACACTGAAGCTTTCTTT
CDR3 protein: CASSPRARDTEAFF
D gene: .
J gene: TRBJ1-1
clone size: few
V gene: TRBV11-2
CDR3 length: 14

CDR3 DNA: TGTGCCAGCAGCCAAAATAGGACACGTCCGAACACTGAAGCTTTCTTT
CDR3 protein: CASSQNRTRPNTEAFF
D gene: .
J gene: TRBJ1-1
clone size: .
V gene: TRBV14
CDR3 length: 16

CDR3 DNA: TGTGCCAGCAGCCTTAGCACCGGCGATACCGGGGAGCTGTTTTTT
CDR3 protein: CASSLSTGDTGELFF
D gene: .
J gene: TRBJ2-2
clone size: many
V gene: TRBV11-2
CDR3 length: 15

CDR3 DNA: TGTGCCAGCAGCTCCGGGACTTGGAGTGAGCAGTTCTTC
CDR3 protein: CASSSGTWSEQFF
D gene: .
J gene: TRBJ2-1
clone size: many
V gene: TRBV12-3/TRBV12-4
CDR3 length: 13

CDR3 DNA: TGTGCCAGCAGCTTAAACGAAAAACTGTTTTTT
CDR3 protein: CASSLNEKLFF
D gene: .
J gene: TRBJ1-4
clone size: many
V gene: TRBV7-9
CDR3 length: 11

CDR3 DNA: TGTGCCTTAGGGACGGAGTCTGGAAACACCATATATTTT
CDR3 protein: CALGTESGNTIYF
D gene: .
J gene: TRBJ1-3
clone size: few
V gene: TRBV10-3
CDR3 length: 13

CDR3 DNA: TGTGCCAGAACTAGTTGGGCGGCGAGGGCTTATGGCTATGGCTACACCTTC
CDR3 protein: CARTSWAARAYGYGYTF
D gene: .
J gene: TRBJ1-2
clone size: .
V gene: TRBV2
CDR3 length: 17

CDR3 DNA: TGTGCCAGCAGTGCGAACAGGGCTGGCGAGCAGTACTTC
CDR3 protein: CASSANRAGEQYF
D gene: .
J gene: TRBJ2-7
clone size: many
V gene: TRBV12-3/TRBV12-4
CDR3 length: 13

CDR3 DNA: TGCAGTGCTAGCGGGGGGGCGGCAGAGACCCAGTACTTC
CDR3 protein: CSASGGAAETQYF
D gene: TRBD2
J gene: TRBJ2-5
clone size: .
V gene: TRBV20-1
CDR3 length: 13

CDR3 DNA: TGTGCCAGCTCCGGGACTAGCGGGAGTAAGCAGTATTTT
CDR3 protein: CASSGTSGSKQYF
D gene: TRBD2
J gene: TRBJ2-3
clone size: .
V gene: TRBV2
CDR3 length: 13

CDR3 DNA: TGCAGTGCTAGAGATAGGCTAGCGGGGGGGCCTCTCTCCTACAATGAGCAGTTCTTC
CDR3 protein: CSARDRLAGGPLSYNEQFF
D gene: TRBD2
J gene: TRBJ2-1
clone size: .
V gene: TRBV20-1
CDR3 length: 19

CDR3 DNA: TGCAGCGTTGAAGCGGGCGACACTAGAGGCTACACCTTC
CDR3 protein: CSVEAGDTRGYTF
D gene: .
J gene: TRBJ1-2
clone size: .
V gene: TRBV29-1
CDR3 length: 13

CDR3 DNA: TGTGCCAGCTCATTGGGACAACGCGATGAAGCTTTCTTT
CDR3 protein: CASSLGQRDEAFF
D gene: .
J gene: TRBJ1-1
clone size: .
V gene: TRBV18
CDR3 length: 13

CDR3 DNA: TGCGCCAGCAGCGCGGAGGGGTTGGATGAGCAGTTCTTC
CDR3 protein: CASSAEGLDEQFF
D gene: .
J gene: TRBJ2-1
clone size: .
V gene: TRBV5-1
CDR3 length: 13

CDR3 DNA: TGTGCCAGCAGTCCGGACAGTCTGAACACTGAAGCTTTCTTT
CDR3 protein: CASSPDSLNTEAFF
D gene: .
J gene: TRBJ1-1
clone size: .
V gene: TRBV12-3/TRBV12-4
CDR3 length: 14

CDR3 DNA: TGCGCCAGCACCCCCGCCCGAGCGGGGGCCCCTATTTACGGGGAGCTGTTTTTT
CDR3 protein: CASTPARAGAPIYGELFF
D gene: TRBD2
J gene: TRBJ2-2
clone size: few
V gene: TRBV5-1
CDR3 length: 18

CDR3 DNA: TGTGCCAGCAGCTTAGGAATTGCAGGGGCCAACGTCCTGACTTTC
CDR3 protein: CASSLGIAGANVLTF
D gene: .
J gene: TRBJ2-6
clone size: .
V gene: TRBV11-2
CDR3 length: 15

CDR3 DNA: TGTGCCGCCAGAGGGAGCGAGGAGACCCAGTACTTC
CDR3 protein: CAARGSEETQYF
D gene: .
J gene: TRBJ2-5
clone size: .
V gene: TRBV10-3
CDR3 length: 12

CDR3 DNA: TGTGCCAGCAGCCCCCCGACTAGCGGGGCATACAATGAGCAGTTCTTC
CDR3 protein: CASSPPTSGAYNEQFF
D gene: TRBD2
J gene: TRBJ2-1
clone size: .
V gene: TRBV11-3
CDR3 length: 16

CDR3 DNA: TGTGCCAGCAGCAAGACAGGGGAGTCCACTGAAGCTTTCTTT
CDR3 protein: CASSKTGESTEAFF
D gene: TRBD1
J gene: TRBJ1-1
clone size: .
V gene: TRBV3-1
CDR3 length: 14

CDR3 DNA: TGTGCCAGCAGCTCGACAACCCGGGACAGGGAAAATCAGCCCCAGCATTTT
CDR3 protein: CASSSTTRDRENQPQHF
D gene: TRBD1
J gene: TRBJ1-5
clone size: many
V gene: TRBV5-6
CDR3 length: 17

CDR3 DNA: TGTGCCAGCAGCCTTACCCCCGCCGTTAGCCTGGATCGGGAGCAGTACTTC
CDR3 protein: CASSLTPAVSLDREQYF
D gene: .
J gene: TRBJ2-7
clone size: .
V gene: TRBV11-2
CDR3 length: 17

CDR3 DNA: TGTGCCAGCAGCCCCCCGCTAGCGGCTAGCATAGATACGCAGTATTTT
CDR3 protein: CASSPPLAASIDTQYF
D gene: TRBD2
J gene: TRBJ2-3
clone size: .
V gene: TRBV9
CDR3 length: 16

CDR3 DNA: TGTGCCAGCAGCCCAACCACCCTAGGGGCGGAGACCCAGTACTTC
CDR3 protein: CASSPTTLGAETQYF
D gene: .
J gene: TRBJ2-5
clone size: few
V gene: TRBV12-3/TRBV12-4
CDR3 length: 15

CDR3 DNA: TGTGCCAGCAGCTCTTATTTCGGGACAGGGGGCCTCGGGCAGCCCCAGCATTTT
CDR3 protein: CASSSYFGTGGLGQPQHF
D gene: TRBD1
J gene: TRBJ1-5
clone size: .
V gene: TRBV7-2
CDR3 length: 18

CDR3 DNA: TGTGCCAGCAGCAAGGGCGTTAGGGACACTGAAGCTTTCTTT
CDR3 protein: CASSKGVRDTEAFF
D gene: .
J gene: TRBJ1-1
clone size: .
V gene: TRBV11-2
CDR3 length: 14

CDR3 DNA: TGCAGCGTTCCAGGGGACAGGGCGGCCGGGGAGCTGTTTTTT
CDR3 protein: CSVPGDRAAGELFF
D gene: TRBD1
J gene: TRBJ2-2
clone size: medium-sized
V gene: TRBV29-1
CDR3 length: 14

CDR3 DNA: TGTGCCAGCAGCCCCGCGGGACAGGGCTCTTACGAGCAGTACTTC
CDR3 protein: CASSPAGQGSYEQYF
D gene: TRBD1
J gene: TRBJ2-7
clone size: few
V gene: TRBV3-1
CDR3 length: 15

CDR3 DNA: TGCAGTGCTAGCCCACTAGCGGAGATGAATGAGCAGTTCTTC
CDR3 protein: CSASPLAEMNEQFF
D gene: TRBD2
J gene: TRBJ2-1
clone size: few
V gene: TRBV20-1
CDR3 length: 14